Listed below are T cell receptor beta chains from one sample, sequenced in a study of cytomegalovirus exposure and HLA in healthy donors. Generated by immunoSEQ multiplex PCR, the TCRdb table keeps only in-frame clones and is missing some. The data show approximately 170,000 clones, about 85% seen once. The sample taken for sequencing was PBMCs. These receptors were taken from a woman in her 50s in good health and CMV-seropositive. Each CDR3 is given with its conserved first and last residue. D genes are given only for firm matches. Rows may omit the clone size; those that give it use once, few, many or a size class.

v_call,j_call,d_call,clone_size,cdr3_aa,cdr3_nt
TRBV4-3,TRBJ2-5,TRBD1,NA,CASSQGQAQYF,TGCGCCAGCAGCCAGGGACAGGCCCAGTACTTC
TRBV11-2,TRBJ2-3,TRBD2,NA,CASSLSGLAGTDTQYF,TGTGCCAGCAGCTTATCTGGGCTAGCGGGCACAGATACGCAGTATTTT
TRBV7-3,TRBJ1-1,NA,NA,CASSLRAEGPGTEAFF,TGTGCCAGCAGCTTAAGGGCGGAGGGGCCGGGAACTGAAGCTTTCTTT
TRBV7-6,TRBJ2-2,TRBD2,NA,CASRHSGGDTGELFF,TGCGCCAGCAGGCATAGCGGGGGAGACACCGGGGAGCTGTTTTTT
TRBV9,TRBJ2-5,NA,NA,CASSVLGSGETQYF,TGTGCCAGCAGCGTTCTGGGGAGTGGGGAGACCCAGTACTTC
TRBV5-1,TRBJ2-7,TRBD2,NA,CASSPGGLAGGHSYEQYF,TGCGCCAGCAGCCCCGGCGGGCTAGCGGGGGGCCACTCCTACGAGCAGTACTTC
TRBV14,TRBJ2-5,TRBD2,NA,CASSPSGETQYF,TGTGCCAGCAGCCCTAGCGGAGAGACCCAGTACTTC
TRBV10-3,TRBJ1-2,NA,NA,CAISSQETAYGYTF,TGTGCCATCAGTTCCCAGGAAACCGCCTATGGCTACACCTTC
TRBV30,TRBJ1-1,TRBD1,NA,CAGDRGSEAFF,TGTGCCGGGGACAGGGGATCTGAAGCTTTCTTT
TRBV2,TRBJ2-1,TRBD1,NA,CASSHPGQGDNEQFF,TGTGCCAGCAGTCACCCGGGACAGGGGGACAATGAGCAGTTCTTC
TRBV5-1,TRBJ2-1,NA,NA,CASSREGGHNEQFF,TGCGCCAGCAGTCGCGAGGGGGGGCACAATGAGCAGTTCTTC
TRBV6-5,TRBJ2-3,TRBD2,NA,CASSLLAGGTDTQYF,TGTGCCAGCAGTTTACTAGCGGGGGGTACAGATACGCAGTATTTT
TRBV18,TRBJ1-1,NA,once,CASSPLRQKNTEAFF,TGTGCCAGCTCACCACTCAGGCAGAAGAACACTGAAGCTTTCTTT
TRBV9,TRBJ2-7,TRBD2,NA,CASSVGAGGYEQYF,TGTGCCAGCAGCGTAGGGGCGGGAGGCTACGAGCAGTACTTC
TRBV28,TRBJ2-1,TRBD2,NA,CASTPGLGIYNEQFF,TGTGCCAGCACTCCGGGACTAGGGATCTACAATGAGCAGTTCTTC
TRBV29-1,TRBJ1-6,NA,once,CSVSLGRSYNSPLHF,TGCAGCGTTTCGTTGGGGCGCTCCTATAATTCACCCCTCCACTTT
TRBV5-8,TRBJ2-2,TRBD1,NA,CASSLWTGRNTGELFF,TGTGCCAGCAGCCTCTGGACAGGGAGGAACACCGGGGAGCTGTTTTTT
TRBV6-5,TRBJ2-7,NA,NA,CASSYSDSSYEQYF,TGTGCCAGCAGTTACTCGGACAGCTCCTACGAGCAGTACTTC
TRBV7-9,TRBJ1-4,NA,NA,CSSSLTRGTVSNEKLFF,TGTTCCAGCAGCTTAACCAGGGGTACGGTATCTAATGAAAAACTGTTTTTT
TRBV4-2,TRBJ2-3,NA,NA,CASSQESGELGTQYF,TGTGCCAGCAGCCAAGAGTCGGGGGAACTGGGTACGCAGTATTTT
TRBV28,TRBJ2-7,TRBD1,NA,CASSLTGAGEQYF,TGTGCCAGCAGCCTCACAGGGGCGGGTGAGCAGTACTTC
TRBV7-2,TRBJ1-2,NA,NA,CASSPTFSGGYTF,TGTGCCAGCAGCCCGACCTTTAGCGGTGGCTACACCTTC
TRBV27,TRBJ2-2,TRBD2,NA,CASSLSSGSTGELFF,TGTGCCAGCAGTTTATCTAGCGGGAGTACCGGGGAGCTGTTTTTT
TRBV25-1,TRBJ2-5,NA,NA,CASSEPSAVETQYF,TGTGCCAGCAGTGAGCCCTCCGCGGTAGAGACCCAGTACTTC
TRBV4-1,TRBJ1-2,TRBD1,NA,CASSQPGQGSGYTF,TGCGCCAGCAGCCAGCCTGGACAGGGGAGCGGCTACACCTTC
TRBV6-1,TRBJ1-4,TRBD1,few,CASSEFDREEKLFF,TGTGCCAGCAGTGAATTTGACAGGGAGGAAAAACTGTTTTTT
TRBV16,TRBJ1-5,NA,NA,CASSQRASNQPQHF,TGTGCCAGCAGCCAGAGGGCAAGCAATCAGCCCCAGCATTTT
TRBV9,TRBJ1-6,NA,NA,CASSERASSYNSPLHF,TGTGCCAGCAGCGAGAGGGCCAGCTCCTATAATTCACCCCTCCACTTT
TRBV5-1,TRBJ2-5,NA,NA,CASSSPLPGETQYF,TGCGCCAGCAGCTCCCCCCTCCCGGGGGAGACCCAGTACTTC
TRBV28,TRBJ1-5,TRBD1,NA,CASRGGDRQLQGPQHF,TGTGCCAGCAGAGGGGGGGACAGGCAGCTTCAAGGGCCCCAGCATTTT
TRBV9,TRBJ2-5,NA,NA,CASSGDRTGETQYF,TGTGCCAGCAGCGGAGACAGGACTGGAGAGACCCAGTACTTC
TRBV5-1,TRBJ2-7,NA,NA,CASGEQGASYEQYF,TGCGCCAGCGGAGAACAGGGAGCATCCTACGAGCAGTACTTC
TRBV18,TRBJ2-4,NA,NA,CASSRGSEGDIQYF,TGTGCCAGCTCACGAGGCTCAGAGGGAGACATTCAGTACTTC
TRBV4-2,TRBJ2-7,NA,NA,CASSQDLGGAYEQYF,TGTGCCAGCAGCCAAGATCTCGGAGGGGCCTACGAGCAGTACTTC
TRBV14,TRBJ2-1,TRBD1,once,CASSPLGTGIYNEQFF,TGTGCCAGCAGCCCACTCGGGACAGGGATCTACAATGAGCAGTTCTTC
TRBV7-3,TRBJ1-2,TRBD1,NA,CASSQTPGQGAYTF,TGTGCCTCGAGTCAAACTCCGGGACAGGGGGCATACACCTTC
TRBV6-1,TRBJ1-5,NA,NA,CASSPRDLSNQPQHF,TGTGCCAGCAGCCCCCGCGATCTTAGCAATCAGCCCCAGCATTTT